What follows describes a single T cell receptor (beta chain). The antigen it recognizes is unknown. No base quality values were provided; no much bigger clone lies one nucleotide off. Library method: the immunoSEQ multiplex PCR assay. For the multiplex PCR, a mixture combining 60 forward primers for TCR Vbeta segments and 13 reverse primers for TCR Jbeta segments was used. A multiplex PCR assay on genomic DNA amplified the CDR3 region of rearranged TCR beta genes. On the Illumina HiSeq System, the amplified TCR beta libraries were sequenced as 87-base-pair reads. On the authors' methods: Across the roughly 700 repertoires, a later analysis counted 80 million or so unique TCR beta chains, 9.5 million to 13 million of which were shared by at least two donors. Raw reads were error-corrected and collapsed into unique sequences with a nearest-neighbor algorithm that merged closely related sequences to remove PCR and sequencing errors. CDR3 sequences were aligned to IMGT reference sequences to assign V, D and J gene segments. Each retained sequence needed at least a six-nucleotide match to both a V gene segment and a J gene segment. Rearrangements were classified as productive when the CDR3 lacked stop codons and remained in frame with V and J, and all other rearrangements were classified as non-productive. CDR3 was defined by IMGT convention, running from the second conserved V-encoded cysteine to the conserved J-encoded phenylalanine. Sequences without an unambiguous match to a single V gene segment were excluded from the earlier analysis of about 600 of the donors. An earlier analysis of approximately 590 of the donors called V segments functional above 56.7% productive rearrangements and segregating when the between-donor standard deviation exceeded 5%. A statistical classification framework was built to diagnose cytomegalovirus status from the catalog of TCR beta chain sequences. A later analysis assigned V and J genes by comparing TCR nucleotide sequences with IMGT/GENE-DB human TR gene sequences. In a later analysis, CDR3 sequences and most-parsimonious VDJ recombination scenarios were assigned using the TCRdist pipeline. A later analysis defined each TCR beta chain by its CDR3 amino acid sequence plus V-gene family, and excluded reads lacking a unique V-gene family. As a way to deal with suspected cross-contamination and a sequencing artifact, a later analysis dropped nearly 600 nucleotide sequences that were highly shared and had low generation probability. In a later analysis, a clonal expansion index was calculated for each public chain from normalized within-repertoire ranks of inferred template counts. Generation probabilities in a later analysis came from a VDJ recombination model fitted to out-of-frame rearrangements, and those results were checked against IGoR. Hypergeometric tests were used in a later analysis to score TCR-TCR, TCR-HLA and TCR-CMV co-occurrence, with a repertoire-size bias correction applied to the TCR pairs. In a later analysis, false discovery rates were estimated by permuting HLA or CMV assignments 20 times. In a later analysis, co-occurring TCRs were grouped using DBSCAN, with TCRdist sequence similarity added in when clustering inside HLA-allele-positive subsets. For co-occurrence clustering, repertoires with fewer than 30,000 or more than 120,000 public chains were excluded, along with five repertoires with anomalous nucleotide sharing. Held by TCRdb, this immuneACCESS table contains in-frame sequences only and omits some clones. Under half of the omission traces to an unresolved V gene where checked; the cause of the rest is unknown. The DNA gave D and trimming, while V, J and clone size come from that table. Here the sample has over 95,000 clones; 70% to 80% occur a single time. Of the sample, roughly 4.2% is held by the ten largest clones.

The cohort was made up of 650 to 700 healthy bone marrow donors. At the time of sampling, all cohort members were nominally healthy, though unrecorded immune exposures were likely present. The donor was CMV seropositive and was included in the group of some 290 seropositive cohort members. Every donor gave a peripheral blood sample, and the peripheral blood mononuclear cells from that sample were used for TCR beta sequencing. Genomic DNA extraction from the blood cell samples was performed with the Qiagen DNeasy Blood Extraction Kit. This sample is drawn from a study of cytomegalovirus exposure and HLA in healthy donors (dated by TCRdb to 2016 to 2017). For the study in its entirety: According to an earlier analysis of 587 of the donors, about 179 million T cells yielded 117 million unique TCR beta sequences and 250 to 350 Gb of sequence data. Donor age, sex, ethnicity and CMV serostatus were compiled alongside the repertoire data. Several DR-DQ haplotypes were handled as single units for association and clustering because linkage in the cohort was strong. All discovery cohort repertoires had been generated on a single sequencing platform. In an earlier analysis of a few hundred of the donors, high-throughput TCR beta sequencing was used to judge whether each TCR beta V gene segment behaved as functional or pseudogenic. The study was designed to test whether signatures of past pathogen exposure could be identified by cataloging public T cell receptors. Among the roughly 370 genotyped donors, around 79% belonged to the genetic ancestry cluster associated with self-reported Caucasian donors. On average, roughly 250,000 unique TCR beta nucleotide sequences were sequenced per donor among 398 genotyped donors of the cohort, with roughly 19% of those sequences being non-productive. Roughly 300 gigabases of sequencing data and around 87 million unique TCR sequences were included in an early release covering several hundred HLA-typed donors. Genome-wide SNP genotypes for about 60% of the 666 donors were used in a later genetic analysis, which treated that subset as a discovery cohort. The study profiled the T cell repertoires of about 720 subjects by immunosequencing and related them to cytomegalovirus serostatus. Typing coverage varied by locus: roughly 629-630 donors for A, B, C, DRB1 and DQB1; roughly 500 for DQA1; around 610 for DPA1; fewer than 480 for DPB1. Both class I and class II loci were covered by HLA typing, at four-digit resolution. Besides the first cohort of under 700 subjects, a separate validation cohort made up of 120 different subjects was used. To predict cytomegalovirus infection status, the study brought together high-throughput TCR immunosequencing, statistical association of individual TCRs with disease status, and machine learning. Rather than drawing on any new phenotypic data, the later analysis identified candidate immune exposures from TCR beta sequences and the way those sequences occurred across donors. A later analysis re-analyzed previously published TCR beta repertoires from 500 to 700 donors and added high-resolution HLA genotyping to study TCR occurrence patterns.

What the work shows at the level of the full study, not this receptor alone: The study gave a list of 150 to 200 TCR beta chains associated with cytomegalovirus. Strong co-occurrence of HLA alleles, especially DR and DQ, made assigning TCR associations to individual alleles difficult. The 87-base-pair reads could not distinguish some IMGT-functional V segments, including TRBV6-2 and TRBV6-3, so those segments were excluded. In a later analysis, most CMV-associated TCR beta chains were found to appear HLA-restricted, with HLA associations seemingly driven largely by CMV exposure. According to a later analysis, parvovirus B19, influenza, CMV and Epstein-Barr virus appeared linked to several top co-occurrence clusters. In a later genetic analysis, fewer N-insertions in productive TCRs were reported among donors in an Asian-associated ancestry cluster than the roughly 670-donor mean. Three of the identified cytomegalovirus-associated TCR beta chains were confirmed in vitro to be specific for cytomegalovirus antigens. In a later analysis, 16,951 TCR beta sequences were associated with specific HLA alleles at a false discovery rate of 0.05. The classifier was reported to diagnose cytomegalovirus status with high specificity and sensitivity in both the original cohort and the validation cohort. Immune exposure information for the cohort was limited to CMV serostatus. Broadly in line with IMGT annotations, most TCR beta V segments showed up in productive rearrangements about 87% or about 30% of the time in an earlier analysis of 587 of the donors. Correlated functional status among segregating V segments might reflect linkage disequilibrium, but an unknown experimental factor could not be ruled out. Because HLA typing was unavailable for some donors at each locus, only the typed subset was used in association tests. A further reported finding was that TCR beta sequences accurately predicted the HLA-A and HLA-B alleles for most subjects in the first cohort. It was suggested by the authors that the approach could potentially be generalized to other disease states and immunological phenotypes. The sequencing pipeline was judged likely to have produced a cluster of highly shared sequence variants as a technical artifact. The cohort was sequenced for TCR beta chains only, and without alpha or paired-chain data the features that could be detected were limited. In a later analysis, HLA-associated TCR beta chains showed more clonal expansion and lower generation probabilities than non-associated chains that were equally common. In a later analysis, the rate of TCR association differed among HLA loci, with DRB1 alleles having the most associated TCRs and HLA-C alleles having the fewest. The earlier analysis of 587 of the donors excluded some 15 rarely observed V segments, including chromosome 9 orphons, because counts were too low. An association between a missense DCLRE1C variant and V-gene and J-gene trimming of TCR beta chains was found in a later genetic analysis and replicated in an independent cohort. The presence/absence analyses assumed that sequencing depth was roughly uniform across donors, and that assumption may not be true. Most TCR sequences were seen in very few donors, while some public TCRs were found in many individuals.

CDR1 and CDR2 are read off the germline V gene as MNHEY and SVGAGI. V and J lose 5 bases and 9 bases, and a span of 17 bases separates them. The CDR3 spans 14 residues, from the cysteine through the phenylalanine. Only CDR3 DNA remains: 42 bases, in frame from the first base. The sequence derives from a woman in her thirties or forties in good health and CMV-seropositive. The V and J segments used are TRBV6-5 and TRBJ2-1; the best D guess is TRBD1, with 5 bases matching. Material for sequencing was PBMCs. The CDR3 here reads CASSRNQGRGEQFF. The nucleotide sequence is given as TGTGCCAGCAGTAGAAACCAGGGAAGAGGTGAGCAGTTCTTC.